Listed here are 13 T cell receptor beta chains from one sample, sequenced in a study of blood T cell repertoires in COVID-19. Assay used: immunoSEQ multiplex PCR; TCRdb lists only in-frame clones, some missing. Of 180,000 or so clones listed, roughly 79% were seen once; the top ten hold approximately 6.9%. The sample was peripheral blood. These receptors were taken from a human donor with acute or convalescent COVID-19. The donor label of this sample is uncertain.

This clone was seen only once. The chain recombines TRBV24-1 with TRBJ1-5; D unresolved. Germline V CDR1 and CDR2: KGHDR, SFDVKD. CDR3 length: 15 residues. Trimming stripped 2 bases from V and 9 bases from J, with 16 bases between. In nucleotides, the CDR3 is TGTGCCACCAGTGATTGGAGTAACCCGCGAGGGCCCCAGCATTTT. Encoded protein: CATSDWSNPRGPQHF.

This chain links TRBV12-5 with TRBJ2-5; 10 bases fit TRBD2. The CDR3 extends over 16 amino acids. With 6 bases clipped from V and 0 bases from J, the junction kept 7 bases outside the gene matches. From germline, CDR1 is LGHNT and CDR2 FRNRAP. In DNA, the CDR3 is TGTGCTAGTGGATTCGACGGACTAGCGGACCAAGAGACCCAGTACTTC. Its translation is CASGFDGLADQETQYF.

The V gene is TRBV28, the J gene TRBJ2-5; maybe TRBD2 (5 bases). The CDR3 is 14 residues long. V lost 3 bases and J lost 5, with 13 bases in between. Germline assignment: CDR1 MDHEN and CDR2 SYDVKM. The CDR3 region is CASSLPASRETQYF. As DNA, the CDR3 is TGTGCCAGCAGTTTGCCGGCTAGCCGTGAGACCCAGTACTTC.

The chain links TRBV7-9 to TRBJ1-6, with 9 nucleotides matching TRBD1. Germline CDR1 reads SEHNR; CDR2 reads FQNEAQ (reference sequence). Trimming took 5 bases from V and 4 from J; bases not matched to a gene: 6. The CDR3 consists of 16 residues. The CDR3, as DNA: TGTGCCAGCAGCCCGGGACAGGGAGAATATAATTCACCCCTCCACTTT. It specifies CASSPGQGEYNSPLHF.

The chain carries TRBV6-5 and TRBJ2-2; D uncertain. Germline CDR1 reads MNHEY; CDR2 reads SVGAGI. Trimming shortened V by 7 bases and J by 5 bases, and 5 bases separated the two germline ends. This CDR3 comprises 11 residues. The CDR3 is CASKRTGELFF. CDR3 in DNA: TGTGCCAGCAAGAGGACCGGGGAGCTGTTTTTT.

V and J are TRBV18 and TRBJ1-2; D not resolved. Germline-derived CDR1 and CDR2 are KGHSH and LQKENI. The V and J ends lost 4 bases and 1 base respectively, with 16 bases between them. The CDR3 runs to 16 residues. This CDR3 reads CASSLVRGVNNYGYTF. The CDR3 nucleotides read TGTGCCAGCTCACTGGTTCGGGGAGTTAATAACTATGGCTACACCTTC.

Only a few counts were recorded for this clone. The CDR3: CAISPRGGQGALEQYF. Here the CDR3 DNA reads TGCGCCATTAGCCCCCGGGGAGGACAGGGGGCGCTCGAGCAGTACTTC. This chain uses TRBV10-1 with TRBJ2-7; 11 nucleotides match TRBD1. Per the germline V gene, CDR1 is WNHNN and CDR2 is SYGVQD (reference sequence). The CDR3 runs 16 residues. V trimming: 10 bases; J trimming: 6 bases; junction bases outside the gene matches: 17.

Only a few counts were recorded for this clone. The CDR3 protein is CASRAGDLYDEQFF. The CDR3 DNA reads as TGTGCCAGCAGGGCGGGAGACCTTTATGATGAGCAGTTCTTC. The V call is TRBV6-5, the J call TRBJ2-1; TRBD2 aligns across 7 bases. V gave up 6 bases and J gave up 8 bases; unmatched junction bases: 10. This CDR3 comprises 14 residues. Germline-derived CDR1 and CDR2 are MNHEY and SVGAGI.

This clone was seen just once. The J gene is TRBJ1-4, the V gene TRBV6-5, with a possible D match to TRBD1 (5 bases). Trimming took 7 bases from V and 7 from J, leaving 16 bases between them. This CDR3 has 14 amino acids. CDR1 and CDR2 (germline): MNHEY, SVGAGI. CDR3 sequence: CASTGVGLGEKLFF. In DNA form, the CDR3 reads TGTGCCAGCACGGGGGTGGGGTTGGGTGAAAAACTGTTTTTT.

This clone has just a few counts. The CDR3 region is CASSELGWRGAFF. The CDR3 DNA reads as TGTGCCAGCAGTGAACTGGGGTGGCGGGGAGCTTTCTTT. The chain joins TRBV2 to TRBJ1-1; D remains ambiguous. CDR3 length equals 13 residues. From germline, CDR1 is SNHLY and CDR2 FYNNEI. Trimming removed 2 bases from V and 10 bases from J, with 14 bases in between.

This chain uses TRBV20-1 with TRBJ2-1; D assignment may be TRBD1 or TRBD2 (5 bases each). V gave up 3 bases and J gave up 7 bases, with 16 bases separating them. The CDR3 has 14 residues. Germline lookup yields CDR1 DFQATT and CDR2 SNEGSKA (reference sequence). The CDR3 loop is CSASGGAFENEQFF. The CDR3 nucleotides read TGCAGTGCTAGTGGGGGAGCATTTGAAAATGAGCAGTTCTTC.

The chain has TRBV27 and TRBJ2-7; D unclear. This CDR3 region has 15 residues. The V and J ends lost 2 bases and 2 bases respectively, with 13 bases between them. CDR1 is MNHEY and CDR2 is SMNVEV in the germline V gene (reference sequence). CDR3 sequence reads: CASSLLATPPYEQYF. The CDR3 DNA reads TGTGCCAGCAGTTTACTGGCAACGCCTCCCTACGAGCAGTACTTC.

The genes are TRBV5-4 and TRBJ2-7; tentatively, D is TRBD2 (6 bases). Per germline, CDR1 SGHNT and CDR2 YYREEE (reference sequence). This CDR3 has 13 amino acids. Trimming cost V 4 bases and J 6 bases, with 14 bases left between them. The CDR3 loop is CASSNGSPGEQYF. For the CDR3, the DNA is TGTGCCAGCAGCAACGGGAGCCCCGGCGAGCAGTACTTC.